What follows are 19 T cell receptor beta chains derived from one specimen sequenced in a study of breast tumors, draining lymph nodes, adjacent tissues. TCRdb ran MiXCR on the multiplex PCR reads and lists one entry per CDR3 protein. The table has 120,000 to 150,000 distinct CDR3 sequences, approximately 30% seen once. The lymph nodes were axillary draining lymph nodes from breast cancer patients. Material for sequencing was axillary lymph node tissue. These receptors all come from a female donor with breast cancer. Some clones in this sample may be carry-over from other donors' samples.

This clonotype was seen many times. The J gene is TRBJ1-2, the V gene TRBV6-6, with D tentatively TRBD1 (6 bases). Trimming left V 5 bases short and J 7 bases short, with 14 bases between. CDR1 is MNHNY and CDR2 is SVGAGI in the germline V gene (reference sequence). This CDR3 is built from 13 residues. CDR3 DNA: TGTGCCAGCAGTCAAGGCACAGGGTCTGGCTACACCTTC. Encoded protein: CASSQGTGSGYTF.

This clonotype was counted ten times or more. This chain's CDR3 is CASSPPQGWTDTQYF. The CDR3 DNA sequence: TGTGCCAGCTCACCACCACAGGGTTGGACAGATACGCAGTATTTT. The genes are TRBV18 and TRBJ2-3; weak D call: TRBD1 (6 bases). Germline V gene sequence: CDR1 KGHSH, CDR2 LQKENI. The CDR3 has 15 residues. Trimming shortened V by 0 bases and J by 3 bases, and 10 bases separated the two germline ends.

This chain joins TRBV7-9 and TRBJ1-3; D is undetermined. The CDR3 consists of 16 residues. V lost 1 base to trimming and J lost 0 bases, with 10 bases between them. CDR1 is SEHNR, CDR2 FQNEAQ, per germline (reference sequence). The CDR3 bases are TGTGCCAGCAGCTTAGACGGACTGATCTCTGGAAACACCATATATTTT. Translation: CASSLDGLISGNTIYF. Full variable domain (outside the CDR3, taken from reference TRBV7-9 and TRBJ1-3): DTGVSQNPRHKITKRGQNVTFRCDPISEHNRLYWYRQTLGQGPEFLTYFQNEAQLEKSRLLSDRFSAERPKGSFSTLEIQRTEQGDSAMYLCASSLDGLISGNTIYFGEGSWLTVV.

This clonotype was counted many times. This sequence joins TRBV19 and TRBJ2-1, with 8 positions matching TRBD2. The CDR3 covers 17 residues. J was trimmed by 4 bases and V by 3 bases; bases with no gene match: 11. Germline V gene data show CDR1 as LNHDA and CDR2 as SQIVND (reference sequence). Here the CDR3 DNA reads TGTGCCAGTAGTATGGCTAGCGGGCGAGATACTTACAATGAGCAGTTCTTC. This translates into CASSMASGRDTYNEQFF. The whole variable domain, remainder taken from reference TRBV19 and TRBJ2-1, is DGGITQSPKYLFRKEGQNVTLSCEQNLNHDAMYWYRQDPGQGLRLIYYSQIVNDFQKGDIAEGYSVSREKKESFPLTVTSAQKNPTAFYLCASSMASGRDTYNEQFFGPGTRLTVL.

Details on this clonotype: With a much larger clone just one base away, this may be a read error. The conserved final phenylalanine or tryptophan is absent from the CDR3, which likely points to a read error. The V gene is TRBV27, the J gene TRBJ2-2; the D is unclear. V shed 3 bases and J shed 4 bases, with 3 bases lying between them. CDR3 length: 12 residues. In germline, CDR1 is MNHEY, CDR2 SMNVEV (reference sequence). CDR3 in DNA: TGTGCCAGCAGTTTCCTCACCGGGGAGCTGTTTTAT. Its protein product is CASSFLTGELFY.

This clonotype was picked up many times. A much larger clone lies a single base off, so this may be a read error. The chain combines TRBV14 with TRBJ2-5; 11 nucleotides agree with TRBD2. Trimming cost V 1 base and J 7 bases; bases outside gene matches: 11. Germline CDR1 reads SGHDN; CDR2 reads FVKESK. The CDR3 consists of 17 residues. CDR3 protein: CASSQGLAGGRLATQYF. CDR3 bases: TGTGCCAGCAGCCAAGGTCTAGCGGGGGGACGTCTAGCGACCCAGTACTTC.

The CDR3 DNA reads TGCGCCAGCAGCCAAGATGGGGACACCATATATTTT. Amino acids: CASSQDGDTIYF. The genes are TRBV4-3 and TRBJ1-3; D call uncertain. V shed 0 bases and J shed 8 bases, with 5 bases lying between them. The CDR3 totals 12 residues. Germline lookup yields CDR1 LGHNA and CDR2 YSLEER.

This clonotype occurred many times. The J gene is TRBJ2-5, the V gene TRBV20-1, with no clear D. In germline, CDR1 is DFQATT, CDR2 SNEGSKA (reference sequence). The length of the CDR3 is 12 residues. Trimming removed 1 base at V and 1 base at J, with 4 bases between. In nucleotides, the CDR3 is TGCAGTGCTAGAGGGGGCCAAGAGACCCAGTACTTC. Its protein product is CSARGGQETQYF.

As to this clonotype: A much larger clone lies a single base off, so this may be a read error. The chain joins TRBV12-3 or TRBV12-4 to TRBJ2-5, with a tentative D call TRBD1 (6 bases). CDR3 length equals 14 residues. The V end lost 5 bases, the J end lost 1 base, and 11 bases lay between the germline ends. CDR3 region: CASSNWTVQETQYF. The CDR3 DNA reads TGTGCCAGCAGTAACTGGACAGTCCAAGAGACCCAGTACTTC.

This clonotype was seen more than once but under ten times. The V gene is TRBV7-9, the J gene TRBJ1-1; D call uncertain. The CDR3 loop spans 15 amino acids. The germline V gene has CDR1 SEHNR and CDR2 FQNEAQ (reference sequence). Deletions cut 1 base from V and 6 bases from J, with 15 bases between. The CDR3 here is CASSLVTGVRSEAFF. The CDR3 DNA reads TGTGCCAGCAGCTTAGTTACCGGGGTGAGGTCTGAAGCTTTCTTT.

Points on this clonotype: This clone may be a read error of a much larger clone one base away. The rearrangement links TRBV3-1 to TRBJ2-1; TRBD2 matches 11 bases. Germline CDR1 LGHDT, CDR2 YNNKEL (reference sequence). The CDR3 runs to 15 residues. The CDR3 DNA reads TGTGCCAGCAGCATGACTAGCGGGGACCACAATGAGCAGTCCTTC. Its translation is CASSMTSGDHNEQSF.

This clonotype was picked up many times. The gene calls are TRBV4-1 and TRBJ2-1; 7 bases map to TRBD2. The CDR3 is 14 amino acids. The junction had 6 bases not matched to a gene; V was cut back by 5 bases and J by 5 bases. The germline CDR1 and CDR2 sequences are MGHRA and YSYEKL. The CDR3, as DNA: TGCGCCAGCAGCTACGGGACTACAAACAATGAGCAGTTCTTC. It codes for CASSYGTTNNEQFF.

This chain links TRBV27 with TRBJ2-2, with TRBD1 matching 7 bases. Germline CDR1 and CDR2: MNHEY and SMNVEV (reference sequence). This CDR3 is 14 amino acids long. The V gene end was trimmed by 3 bases and the J gene end by 7 bases; junction bases not matched to a gene: 5. The CDR3 sequence: CASSFHRDSGELFF. The CDR3, as DNA: TGTGCCAGCAGTTTTCACCGGGACAGCGGGGAGCTGTTTTTT.

This clonotype was recorded many times. The chain is built from TRBV5-8 and TRBJ1-3, with D unclear. V was trimmed by 3 bases and J by 4 bases, leaving 11 bases between them. Looked up from germline, CDR1 is SGHTS and CDR2 is YDEGEE. CDR3 length: 14 residues. CDR3 in amino acids: CASSSDVGGNTIYF. The CDR3 coding sequence is TGTGCCAGCAGCTCGGACGTAGGGGGAAACACCATATATTTT.

This clonotype was counted a single time. A much larger clone lies one base from this, so it may be a read error. The chain joins TRBV12-3 or TRBV12-4 to TRBJ2-1; D is perhaps TRBD1 (5 bases). The CDR3 spans 16 residues. V was trimmed by 3 bases and J by 6 bases, leaving 18 bases between them. The chain's CDR3 is CASSFASRVLGNEQFF. CDR3 in DNA: TGTGCCAGCAGTTTTGCCTCCAGGGTGTTAGGCAATGAGCAGTTCTTC.

The V call is TRBV7-9, the J call TRBJ2-1, with 11 bases lining up with TRBD2. J was trimmed by 4 bases and V by 2 bases; bases with no gene match: 4. This CDR3 has 16 amino acids. Germline CDR1 is SEHNR and CDR2 is FQNEAQ (reference sequence). This chain's CDR3 is CASSLRSGGGYNEQFF. As DNA, the CDR3 is TGTGCCAGCAGCTTACGTAGCGGGGGGGGGTACAATGAGCAGTTCTTC.

This clonotype was counted a few times. The gene calls are TRBV30 and TRBJ2-4; D uncertain. V dropped 4 bases and J dropped 1 base, with 14 bases sitting between them. The CDR3 has 15 amino acids. The germline V gene encodes CDR1 GTSNPN and CDR2 SVGIG (reference sequence). The CDR3 here is CAWKSGVGAKNIQYF. In DNA, the CDR3 is TGTGCCTGGAAGAGTGGGGTGGGTGCCAAAAACATTCAGTACTTC.

Many counts were recorded for this clonotype. CDR3 nucleotide sequence: TGTGCCAGCAGTGAAGTTAGCAATCAGCCCCAGCATTTT. Its translation: CASSEVSNQPQHF. The chain links TRBV6-1 to TRBJ1-5; D call uncertain. CDR1 MNHNS and CDR2 SASEGT come from the germline V gene. This CDR3 has 13 amino acids. Trimming cost V 1 base and J 0 bases, with 1 base left between them.

Only a few counts were recorded for this clonotype. A much more abundant neighbour one base away suggests this may be a read error. The chain links TRBV13 to TRBJ2-3, with 8 bases that match TRBD2. The germline V gene encodes CDR1 PRHDT and CDR2 FYEKMQ (reference sequence). V shed 5 bases and J 2 bases; nucleotides not matched to a gene: 6. The CDR3 contains 15 residues. The CDR3: CASSVPSGSTDTQYF. The CDR3, as DNA: TGTGCCAGCAGCGTGCCTAGCGGGTCCACAGATACGCAGTATTTT.